This T cell receptor (beta chain) was sequenced in a study of post-analysis software for immune sequencing data. For this clonotype: Its antigen is unidentified.

Germline lookup yields CDR1 MNHEY and CDR2 SMNVEV (reference sequence). The length of the CDR3 is 14 residues. General observations from the study: Patients carried roughly 5 TRBV segments more frequently than controls did, and TRBV5-6, TRBV5-1 and TRBV20-1 were among them. Samples from a shared batch, those prepared together, strongly co-clustered by F measure.

Unique molecular identifiers had been added to the TCR beta cDNA libraries. T cells numbering about 0.9 to 10 million yielded cDNA molecules that totaled about 500,000. Via MiXCR, TCRdb re-called the PCR reads, giving one row per CDR3 protein. The sample contains 750,000 to 950,000 distinct CDR3 sequences, 53% of which appear only once. The chain couples TRBV27 to TRBJ2-5; no firm D call. The J call could be wrong; TRBJ2-7 is a better fit for the DNA end. The TCR originated in a girl aged 10 to 17 with multiple sclerosis. The sequencing sample was made of blood. The DNA for the CDR3 is TGTGCCAGCAGTTTAGCGCCCTACTCCTACGAGCAGTACTTC. It is translated as CASSLAPYSYEQYF.